This note documents a single T cell receptor beta chain sequence. TCRdb's table, derived via immunoSEQ multiplex PCR, lists solely in-frame clones and lacks some. The sample records 90,000 to 120,000 clones, approximately 88% being singletons. This entry is derived from a study of T cell responses to AZD1222 COVID-19 vaccine. Trimming stripped 4 bases from V and 2 bases from J, with 13 bases between. Germline-derived CDR1 and CDR2 are MGHDK and SYGVNS. The CDR3 consists of 15 residues. The chain carries TRBV25-1 and TRBJ2-3, with a tentative D call TRBD2 (6 bases). The source is an adult in good health. The sequencing here drew on peripheral blood, taken on day 0 of AZD1222 vaccination. The CDR3 DNA reads as TGTGCCAGCAGTGGCCGCGCGGGGCTCACAGATACGCAGTATTTT. Its translation is CASSGRAGLTDTQYF.